This TCR beta chain was captured by sequencing in a study of blood T cell repertoires in COVID-19. Study-wide background: Acute and convalescent COVID-19 samples came from the United States, Italy and Spain. Nucleic acid was either cDNA or gDNA, and it came from T cells, B-cell-depleted T cells, or PBMCs.

A single count supports this clone. The CDR3 loop spans 14 amino acids. Trimming removed 2 bases from V and 7 bases from J, with 12 bases in between. Germline V gene lookup returns CDR1 SGHNT and CDR2 YYREEE (reference sequence). Authors' methods: Reference gene primer amplification yielded estimated nucleated cell counts. TCRdb's table, derived via immunoSEQ multiplex PCR, lists solely in-frame clones and lacks some. That table is the source of V, J and clone size, and D and trimming were worked out from the DNA. The sample shows some 96,000 clones, just over 90% of them seen only once. The specimen was peripheral blood. This TCR was sampled from a man aged 50 to 59 with active COVID-19. This chain joins TRBV5-4 and TRBJ2-2; the D gene is possibly TRBD1 (6 bases). In nucleotides, the CDR3 is TGTGCCAGCAGCTTCTGGGGGCGGAACGGGGAGCTGTTTTTT. Protein: CASSFWGRNGELFF. The complete variable domain, with remaining parts taken from reference TRBV5-4 and TRBJ2-2, reads ETGVTQSPTHLIKTRGQQVTLRCSSQSGHNTVSWYQQALGQGPQFIFQYYREEENGRGNFPPRFSGLQFPNYSSELNVNALELDDSALYLCASSFWGRNGELFFGEGSRLTVL.